The present T cell receptor (beta chain) was sequenced within a study of tumor-infiltrating lymphocytes in primary liver carcinoma. In the study overall: Surgeons treated the primary liver carcinoma of the patients by surgical resection.

The template, 500 ng total RNA, yielded TCR beta cDNA made with a constant-region primer. Library construction for TCR beta comprised three nested multiplex PCR rounds performed with slightly modified ARM-PCR. It was with TRBV1-TRBV30 forward primers and a C-beta reverse primer that the first two PCR rounds were run, at roughly 9 cycles each. Via MiXCR, TCRdb re-called the multiplex PCR reads, giving one row per CDR3 protein. This table holds 300,000 to 400,000 distinct CDR3 sequences, 65% found once. The table lists this clonotype with a few counts. The researchers obtained blood RNA from unsorted whole blood and also extracted germline DNA. Surgery was preceded by the collection of approximately 4 milliliters of peripheral blood. J was trimmed by 9 bases and V by 3 bases; bases with no gene match: 11. CDR1 MDHEN and CDR2 SYDVKM come from the germline V gene. The CDR3 is made up of 15 amino acids.

This receptor was taken from a man aged 40-55 years with primary liver carcinoma and hepatitis B virus infection. The genes are TRBV28 and TRBJ2-7, with 10 positions matching TRBD1. The sequencing input was peripheral blood. The CDR3 coding sequence is TGTGCCAGCAGTTTTACTCGGGACAGGGGTACTCGGCAGTACTTC. Encoded protein: CASSFTRDRGTRQYF.